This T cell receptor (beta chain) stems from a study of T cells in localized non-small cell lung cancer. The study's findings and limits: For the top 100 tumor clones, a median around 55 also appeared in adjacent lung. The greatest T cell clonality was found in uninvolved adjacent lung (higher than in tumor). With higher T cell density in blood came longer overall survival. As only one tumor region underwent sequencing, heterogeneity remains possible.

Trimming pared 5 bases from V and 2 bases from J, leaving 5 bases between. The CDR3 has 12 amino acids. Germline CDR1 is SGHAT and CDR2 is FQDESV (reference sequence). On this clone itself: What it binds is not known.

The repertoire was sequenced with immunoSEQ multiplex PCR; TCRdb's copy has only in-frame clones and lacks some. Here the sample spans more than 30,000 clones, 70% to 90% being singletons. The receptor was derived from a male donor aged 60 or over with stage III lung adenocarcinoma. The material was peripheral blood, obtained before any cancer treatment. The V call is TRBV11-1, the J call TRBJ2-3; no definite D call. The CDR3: CASSRFTDTQYF. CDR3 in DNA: TGTGCCAGCAGCCGCTTCACAGATACGCAGTATTTT.